This T cell receptor (beta chain) appears in the sequencing data of a study of T cells in pancreatic ductal adenocarcinoma. Profiled with immunoSEQ multiplex PCR; TCRdb holds only in-frame clones, not every one. Of about 97,000 clones in the sample, roughly 96% are singletons; the top ten hold less than 4%. The selected patients with pancreatic ductal adenocarcinoma had surgery but no neoadjuvant therapy. On this clone: The antigen is unknown.

CDR3 length: 14 residues. Trimming stripped 2 bases from V and 5 bases from J, with 12 bases between. CDR1 is MNHEY and CDR2 is SVGAGI in the germline V gene. Overall study results and limits: This surgical cohort overrepresents the minority presenting with early-stage disease.

The sample taken for sequencing was PBMCs. This TCR was recovered from a human donor with pancreatic ductal adenocarcinoma. The V and J genes are TRBV6-5 and TRBJ2-5, with a possible D match to TRBD2 (6 bases). The CDR3 region is CASSYGGMWETQYF. The CDR3 DNA is TGTGCCAGCAGTTACGGGGGGATGTGGGAGACCCAGTACTTC.